Listed below are T cell receptor beta chains from one sample, sequenced in a study of blood T cell repertoires in COVID-19. Measured with immunoSEQ multiplex PCR; TCRdb has only the in-frame clones, and not every one. The table shows 190,000 or so clones, with 85% to 90% occurring only once. The sequenced sample was peripheral blood. The receptors stem from a man over 45 with acute or convalescent COVID-19. Both conserved end residues are part of each CDR3. Each record gives: D gene, J gene, clone size, V gene, CDR3 protein, CDR3 DNA. The D gene is left open where the match is weak. Only part of the rows carry a size: once, few, many, or a class if the clone is expanded.

D gene: .
J gene: TRBJ2-2
clone size: .
V gene: TRBV18
CDR3 protein: CASSPLSQGLYTGELFF
CDR3 DNA: TGTGCCAGCTCACCACTGTCACAGGGTTTGTACACCGGGGAGCTGTTTTTT

D gene: .
J gene: TRBJ2-3
clone size: .
V gene: TRBV25-1
CDR3 protein: CASSESGLFYTQYF
CDR3 DNA: TGTGCCAGCAGTGAATCCGGTTTATTTTATACGCAGTATTTT

D gene: TRBD2
J gene: TRBJ2-1
clone size: once
V gene: TRBV28
CDR3 protein: CASSSRTSGGEQFF
CDR3 DNA: TGTGCCAGCAGTTCCCGGACTAGCGGGGGGGAGCAGTTCTTC

D gene: TRBD1
J gene: TRBJ2-1
clone size: .
V gene: TRBV18
CDR3 protein: CASSGDSRYNEQFF
CDR3 DNA: TGTGCCAGCTCCGGGGACAGCCGCTACAATGAGCAGTTCTTC

D gene: TRBD1
J gene: TRBJ1-5
clone size: .
V gene: TRBV10-3
CDR3 protein: CAISGQGNSNQPQHF
CDR3 DNA: TGTGCCATCAGTGGACAGGGGAATAGCAATCAGCCCCAGCATTTT

D gene: .
J gene: TRBJ2-3
clone size: .
V gene: TRBV5-1
CDR3 protein: CASSLRGTRGDTQYF
CDR3 DNA: TGCGCCAGCAGCTTGAGGGGTACCCGAGGAGATACGCAGTATTTT

D gene: TRBD1
J gene: TRBJ2-1
clone size: once
V gene: TRBV16
CDR3 protein: CASSHTTGLDNEQFF
CDR3 DNA: TGTGCCAGCAGCCACACGACAGGGTTGGACAATGAGCAGTTCTTC

D gene: .
J gene: TRBJ2-7
clone size: once
V gene: TRBV21-1
CDR3 protein: CASSKGGTSGRSSEQYF
CDR3 DNA: TGTGCCAGCAGCAAAGGGGGGACTAGCGGGAGATCCTCAGAGCAGTACTTC

D gene: TRBD1
J gene: TRBJ1-5
clone size: .
V gene: TRBV18
CDR3 protein: CASSLGQVGNQPQHF
CDR3 DNA: TGTGCCAGCTCACTAGGACAGGTTGGAAATCAGCCCCAGCATTTT

D gene: TRBD1
J gene: TRBJ1-3
clone size: once
V gene: TRBV3-1/TRBV3-2
CDR3 protein: CASSPTDRGLASGNTIYF
CDR3 DNA: TGTGCCAGCAGCCCTACTGACAGGGGGTTAGCTTCTGGAAACACCATATATTTT

D gene: TRBD1
J gene: TRBJ1-2
clone size: .
V gene: TRBV19
CDR3 protein: CASSYRGNYGYTF
CDR3 DNA: TGTGCCAGTAGTTACAGGGGGAACTATGGCTACACCTTC

D gene: TRBD1
J gene: TRBJ2-7
clone size: .
V gene: TRBV7-9
CDR3 protein: CASSWGQGRAYEQYF
CDR3 DNA: TGTGCCAGCAGCTGGGGACAGGGGAGGGCCTACGAGCAGTACTTC

D gene: TRBD1
J gene: TRBJ1-6
clone size: .
V gene: TRBV3-1/TRBV3-2
CDR3 protein: CASTYRDRNSPLHF
CDR3 DNA: TGTGCCAGCACGTACCGGGACAGGAATTCACCCCTCCACTTT

D gene: .
J gene: TRBJ2-1
clone size: .
V gene: TRBV6-5
CDR3 protein: CASRLDGTYNEQLF
CDR3 DNA: TGTGCCAGCAGGTTAGACGGGACTTATAATGAGCAGCTCTTC

D gene: TRBD1
J gene: TRBJ2-5
clone size: .
V gene: TRBV4-1
CDR3 protein: CASSRGQGLTQETQYF
CDR3 DNA: TGCGCCAGCAGCCGCGGACAGGGGCTAACCCAAGAGACCCAGTACTTC

D gene: TRBD2
J gene: TRBJ2-1
clone size: .
V gene: TRBV9
CDR3 protein: CASSGGLAGNEQFF
CDR3 DNA: TGTGCCAGCAGCGGGGGACTAGCGGGGAATGAGCAGTTCTTC

D gene: TRBD2
J gene: TRBJ2-1
clone size: .
V gene: TRBV5-1
CDR3 protein: CASSLVEGRFSGEQFF
CDR3 DNA: TGCGCCAGCAGCTTGGTTGAGGGGCGGTTTAGCGGGGAGCAGTTCTTC

D gene: .
J gene: TRBJ2-2
clone size: .
V gene: TRBV27
CDR3 protein: CASSLSVNTGELFF
CDR3 DNA: TGTGCCAGCTCTCTTAGCGTGAACACCGGGGAGCTGTTTTTT

D gene: TRBD2
J gene: TRBJ2-3
clone size: .
V gene: TRBV28
CDR3 protein: CASRGRSSGRAGTDTQYF
CDR3 DNA: TGTGCCAGCAGGGGTCGTTCTAGCGGGAGGGCTGGCACAGATACGCAGTATTTT

D gene: .
J gene: TRBJ2-7
clone size: .
V gene: TRBV11-2
CDR3 protein: CASSLGVARAYEQYF
CDR3 DNA: TGTGCCAGCAGCTTAGGCGTAGCGCGCGCCTACGAGCAGTACTTC

D gene: TRBD2
J gene: TRBJ2-2
clone size: .
V gene: TRBV19
CDR3 protein: CASSPASGSTGELFF
CDR3 DNA: TGTGCCAGTAGTCCTGCTAGCGGGAGCACCGGGGAGCTGTTTTTT

D gene: TRBD1
J gene: TRBJ1-1
clone size: .
V gene: TRBV29-1
CDR3 protein: CSVDRGLRKANTEAFF
CDR3 DNA: TGCAGCGTAGACAGGGGGCTGCGAAAGGCGAACACTGAAGCTTTCTTT

D gene: TRBD1
J gene: TRBJ1-5
clone size: .
V gene: TRBV7-2
CDR3 protein: CASSTGQGSNQPQHF
CDR3 DNA: TGTGCCAGCAGCACGGGACAGGGTAGCAATCAGCCCCAGCATTTT

D gene: .
J gene: TRBJ2-1
clone size: .
V gene: TRBV29-1
CDR3 protein: CSVESAGYNEQFF
CDR3 DNA: TGCAGCGTTGAATCGGCGGGGTACAATGAGCAGTTCTTC

D gene: .
J gene: TRBJ2-3
clone size: .
V gene: TRBV9
CDR3 protein: CASSVEGGDTQYF
CDR3 DNA: TGTGCCAGCAGCGTAGAAGGCGGAGATACGCAGTATTTT

D gene: .
J gene: TRBJ1-2
clone size: .
V gene: TRBV13
CDR3 protein: CATRHGEGYGYTF
CDR3 DNA: TGTGCCACACGCCACGGGGAGGGATATGGCTACACCTTC

D gene: .
J gene: TRBJ1-3
clone size: .
V gene: TRBV7-9
CDR3 protein: CASSKQLASGNTIYF
CDR3 DNA: TGTGCCAGCAGCAAGCAACTCGCCTCTGGAAACACCATATATTTT

D gene: .
J gene: TRBJ2-3
clone size: .
V gene: TRBV10-1
CDR3 protein: CASSESSSGVTDTQYF
CDR3 DNA: TGCGCCAGCAGTGAGTCGAGTTCGGGGGTCACAGATACGCAGTATTTT

D gene: TRBD1
J gene: TRBJ2-2
clone size: .
V gene: TRBV5-1
CDR3 protein: CASSLGGQGAGGELFF
CDR3 DNA: TGCGCCAGCAGCTTGGGAGGACAGGGGGCTGGCGGGGAGCTGTTTTTT

D gene: .
J gene: TRBJ2-7
clone size: .
V gene: TRBV28
CDR3 protein: CASSLSPSATYEQYF
CDR3 DNA: TGTGCCAGCAGTTTATCGCCTAGCGCGACCTACGAGCAGTACTTC

D gene: TRBD1
J gene: TRBJ1-6
clone size: .
V gene: TRBV19
CDR3 protein: CASRRGTASDRSPLHF
CDR3 DNA: TGTGCCAGTAGGAGAGGGACAGCATCTGATCGTTCACCCCTCCACTTT

D gene: .
J gene: TRBJ1-5
clone size: .
V gene: TRBV4-1
CDR3 protein: CASSQEIMQFSQPQHF
CDR3 DNA: TGCGCCAGCAGCCAAGAGATAATGCAGTTTTCTCAGCCCCAGCATTTT

D gene: .
J gene: TRBJ1-6
clone size: few
V gene: TRBV2
CDR3 protein: CASSWGAYNSPLHF
CDR3 DNA: TGTGCCAGCTCCTGGGGGGCCTATAATTCACCCCTCCACTTT

D gene: TRBD2
J gene: TRBJ2-1
clone size: .
V gene: TRBV11-3
CDR3 protein: CASSPTSGDYNEQFF
CDR3 DNA: TGTGCCAGCAGCCCCACTAGCGGGGACTACAATGAGCAGTTCTTC

D gene: .
J gene: TRBJ1-3
clone size: .
V gene: TRBV4-3
CDR3 protein: CASSQRQGNTIYF
CDR3 DNA: TGCGCCAGCAGCCAGCGCCAAGGAAACACCATATATTTT

D gene: TRBD1
J gene: TRBJ2-2
clone size: .
V gene: TRBV4-1
CDR3 protein: CASSHTRDRVNTGELFF
CDR3 DNA: TGCGCCAGCAGCCACACCCGGGACAGGGTGAACACCGGGGAGCTGTTTTTT

D gene: .
J gene: TRBJ1-1
clone size: .
V gene: TRBV4-3
CDR3 protein: CASSQDTRENTEAFF
CDR3 DNA: TGCGCCAGCAGCCAGGACACCAGGGAGAACACTGAAGCTTTCTTT

D gene: .
J gene: TRBJ1-5
clone size: .
V gene: TRBV24-1
CDR3 protein: CATGRGANSNQPQHF
CDR3 DNA: TGTGCCACCGGTCGTGGGGCTAATAGCAATCAGCCCCAGCATTTT

D gene: .
J gene: TRBJ2-2
clone size: .
V gene: TRBV18
CDR3 protein: CASSPLTGYTGELFF
CDR3 DNA: TGTGCCAGCTCACCTCTCACAGGTTACACCGGGGAGCTGTTTTTT

D gene: .
J gene: TRBJ1-3
clone size: few
V gene: TRBV18
CDR3 protein: CASSPRVFGGSGNTIYF
CDR3 DNA: TGTGCCAGCTCACCACGGGTGTTCGGGGGCTCTGGAAACACCATATATTTT

D gene: TRBD2
J gene: TRBJ2-5
clone size: .
V gene: TRBV29-1
CDR3 protein: CSVSSGPGTQYF
CDR3 DNA: TGCAGCGTTTCTAGCGGCCCAGGGACCCAGTACTTC

D gene: .
J gene: TRBJ1-4
clone size: once
V gene: TRBV27
CDR3 protein: CASKPGLDEKLFF
CDR3 DNA: TGTGCCAGCAAGCCAGGTTTAGACGAAAAACTGTTTTTT

D gene: .
J gene: TRBJ1-1
clone size: .
V gene: TRBV11-3
CDR3 protein: CASSSGEARAFF
CDR3 DNA: TGTGCCAGCAGCTCCGGGGAAGCGCGAGCTTTCTTT

D gene: .
J gene: TRBJ1-1
clone size: .
V gene: TRBV7-3
CDR3 protein: CASSLRGRPMNTEAFF
CDR3 DNA: TGTGCCAGCAGCTTAAGAGGCAGACCCATGAACACTGAAGCTTTCTTT

D gene: TRBD1
J gene: TRBJ1-2
clone size: few
V gene: TRBV3-1/TRBV3-2
CDR3 protein: CASSPSPTGNYGYTF
CDR3 DNA: TGTGCCAGCAGCCCTTCCCCGACAGGGAACTATGGCTACACCTTC

D gene: TRBD1
J gene: TRBJ2-7
clone size: .
V gene: TRBV7-9
CDR3 protein: CASSWDRSVYEQYF
CDR3 DNA: TGTGCCAGCAGCTGGGACAGATCGGTCTACGAGCAGTACTTC

D gene: TRBD1
J gene: TRBJ2-1
clone size: .
V gene: TRBV28
CDR3 protein: CASDRDRHNEQFF
CDR3 DNA: TGTGCCAGCGACCGGGACAGACACAATGAGCAGTTCTTC

D gene: TRBD1
J gene: TRBJ2-2
clone size: .
V gene: TRBV6-2/TRBV6-3
CDR3 protein: CASSYGWDRGSGELFF
CDR3 DNA: TGTGCCAGCAGTTACGGGTGGGACAGGGGTTCCGGGGAGCTGTTTTTT

D gene: .
J gene: TRBJ1-4
clone size: .
V gene: TRBV9
CDR3 protein: CASSVSRGGEKLFF
CDR3 DNA: TGTGCCAGCAGCGTCAGCAGGGGTGGCGAAAAACTGTTTTTT

D gene: TRBD2
J gene: TRBJ2-1
clone size: .
V gene: TRBV2
CDR3 protein: CASSGLAGVGEQFF
CDR3 DNA: TGTGCCAGCAGTGGACTAGCGGGGGTTGGTGAGCAGTTCTTC

D gene: .
J gene: TRBJ2-5
clone size: once
V gene: TRBV7-2
CDR3 protein: CASSLLGETQYF
CDR3 DNA: TGTGCCAGCAGCCTCCTCGGAGAGACCCAGTACTTC

D gene: TRBD1
J gene: TRBJ2-2
clone size: .
V gene: TRBV11-1
CDR3 protein: CASSLARTGVTGELFF
CDR3 DNA: TGTGCCAGCAGCTTAGCCCGGACAGGGGTTACCGGGGAGCTGTTTTTT

D gene: TRBD2
J gene: TRBJ2-3
clone size: .
V gene: TRBV10-1
CDR3 protein: CASSESVLAGGGTDTQYF
CDR3 DNA: TGCGCCAGCAGTGAGTCAGTACTAGCGGGAGGGGGCACAGATACGCAGTATTTT

D gene: .
J gene: TRBJ1-4
clone size: once
V gene: TRBV6-1
CDR3 protein: CASSEREKLFF
CDR3 DNA: TGTGCCAGCAGTGAACGTGAAAAACTGTTTTTT

D gene: TRBD1
J gene: TRBJ1-4
clone size: few
V gene: TRBV7-9
CDR3 protein: CASSLGQGTNEKLFF
CDR3 DNA: TGTGCCAGCAGCTTAGGACAGGGTACTAATGAAAAACTGTTTTTT

D gene: .
J gene: TRBJ1-4
clone size: .
V gene: TRBV28
CDR3 protein: CASTLRQGFEKLFF
CDR3 DNA: TGTGCCAGCACCCTACGACAAGGCTTTGAAAAACTGTTTTTT

D gene: TRBD2
J gene: TRBJ2-7
clone size: .
V gene: TRBV29-1
CDR3 protein: CSASGGRLYEQYF
CDR3 DNA: TGCAGCGCCTCGGGAGGGCGACTCTACGAGCAGTACTTC